A single sample gave rise to the 27 T cell receptor beta chains below, sequenced in a study of T-cell memory formation after mild COVID-19. Each CDR3 protein gets one entry after TCRdb re-called the 5' RACE reads with MiXCR. The repertoire holds 380,000 or so distinct CDR3 sequences, roughly 15% seen once, with about 20% in the top ten. The sequencing sample was made of PBMCs or a T cell subset sorted from them (not recorded which). The receptor set was obtained from a man between 18 and 35 years old who had mild COVID-19 (a few samples of this study predate the infection). Cell type and time point are not known.

This chain connects TRBV6-1 to TRBJ2-3; the D is unclear. V lost 0 bases to trimming and J lost 6 bases, with 4 bases between them. In germline, CDR1 is MNHNS, CDR2 SASEGT. The CDR3 totals 12 residues. This CDR3 reads CASSEARDTQYF. CDR3 nucleotide sequence: TGTGCCAGCAGTGAAGCACGGGATACGCAGTATTTT.

The chain has TRBV27 and TRBJ2-7; maybe TRBD2 (5 bases). The CDR3 has 15 amino acids. From germline, CDR1 is MNHEY and CDR2 SMNVEV (reference sequence). Trimming cost V 3 bases and J 1 base, with 13 bases left between them. Written as DNA, the CDR3 is TGTGCCAGCAGTTTGCTCATTCGGGGATCCTACGAGCAGTACTTC. Its translation: CASSLLIRGSYEQYF.

J is TRBJ2-2 and V is TRBV11-3; 7 nucleotides align to TRBD2. This CDR3 is 16 amino acids long. V was pared by 5 bases and J by 5 bases, with 11 bases of the junction left unmatched. Looked up from germline, CDR1 is SGHNT and CDR2 is YENEEA. CDR3 bases: TGTGCCAGCAGCCCCCGCCGGGGGGTCCAGACCGGGGAGCTGTTTTTT. The encoded protein is CASSPRRGVQTGELFF.

The chain combines TRBV3-1 with TRBJ2-2, with 11 bases aligning to TRBD1. CDR1 LGHDT and CDR2 YNNKEL come from the germline V gene (reference sequence). The J segment lost 6 bases and the V segment lost 3 bases, leaving 9 bases of the junction unmatched. The length of the CDR3 is 17 residues. The CDR3 coding sequence is TGTGCCAGCAGCCAGCGGACAGGGGGCTTAGGCGCCGGGGAGCTGTTTTTT. This encodes CASSQRTGGLGAGELFF.

The chain employs TRBV20-1 and TRBJ2-3; D remains unclear. The CDR3 runs to 14 residues. Trimming removed 6 bases from V and 1 base from J, with 14 bases in between. In germline, CDR1 is DFQATT, CDR2 SNEGSKA (reference sequence). This CDR3 reads CSAWPADRTDTQYF. CDR3 in DNA: TGCAGTGCCTGGCCCGCGGACCGCACAGATACGCAGTATTTT.

The chain is built from TRBV28 and TRBJ1-2; 8 bases agree with TRBD1. Germline V gives CDR1 MDHEN, CDR2 SYDVKM. The CDR3 consists of 14 residues. V lost 6 bases to trimming and J lost 4 bases; unmatched junction nucleotides: 7. The CDR3 spells CASSLRTGTYGYTF. CDR3 DNA sequence: TGTGCCAGCAGCCTTAGGACAGGGACCTATGGCTACACCTTC.

The rearrangement joins TRBV2 to TRBJ1-5; TRBD1 is a possible D gene (5 bases). Germline assignment: CDR1 SNHLY and CDR2 FYNNEI. V shed 6 bases and J shed 6 bases, with 15 bases lying between them. CDR3 length: 14 residues. The CDR3 DNA reads TGTGCCAGCAGCGAGGGACGGGCGGGTCAGCCCCAGCATTTT. This encodes CASSEGRAGQPQHF.

In its sample, this clonotype was seen a few times. The rearrangement links TRBV7-2 to TRBJ2-3, with 8 bases identical to TRBD2. V shed 5 bases, J shed 2 bases, and the junction held 3 bases outside the gene matches. Per germline, CDR1 SGHTA and CDR2 FQGNSA. The CDR3 is made up of 14 amino acids. The CDR3 DNA reads as TGTGCCAGCAGCCAGACTAGCGTCACAGATACGCAGTATTTT. Encoded protein: CASSQTSVTDTQYF.

The chain employs TRBV20-1 and TRBJ2-5; either TRBD1 or TRBD2 may fit D (5 bases each). Between the trimmed V and J ends, which lost 6 bases and 5 bases, there was a span of 22 bases. CDR3 length: 15 amino acids. Germline assignment: CDR1 DFQATT and CDR2 SNEGSKA (reference sequence). CDR3 amino acids: CSAPPGRGARETQYF. CDR3 coding DNA: TGCAGTGCACCACCCGGACGAGGGGCGCGGGAGACCCAGTACTTC.

Ten or more counts support this clonotype. The rearrangement joins TRBV4-1 to TRBJ2-7, with unresolved D. The V gene lost 0 bases and the J gene lost 2 bases, with 8 bases spanning the gap. Germline V gene lookup returns CDR1 MGHRA and CDR2 YSYEKL. This CDR3 has 14 residues. DNA for the CDR3: TGCGCCAGCAGCCAAGATGGCGGACCCTACGAGCAGTACTTC. It specifies CASSQDGGPYEQYF.

This clonotype was observed a handful of times. The gene calls are TRBV4-2 and TRBJ1-2, with D perhaps TRBD1 (5 bases). V was pared by 2 bases and J by 5 bases, with 18 bases between. CDR1 and CDR2 from the germline V gene are LGHNA and YNFKEQ. The CDR3 spans 16 residues. Here the CDR3 DNA reads TGTGCCAGCAGCCAACTCGACCCAGGGTTTGGGTATGGCTACACCTTC. Translation: CASSQLDPGFGYGYTF.

This clonotype has a count of ten or more. CDR3 amino acids: CSARGGTGFPTYEQYV. CDR3 DNA: TGCAGTGCTAGAGGCGGGACAGGGTTCCCGACATACGAGCAGTACGTC. The chain joins TRBV20-1 to TRBJ2-7; 9 bases line up with TRBD1. This CDR3 is built from 16 residues. The trim removed 1 base at V and 4 bases at J, leaving 11 bases unmatched. Per the germline V gene, CDR1 is DFQATT and CDR2 is SNEGSKA (reference sequence).

This chain uses TRBV4-2 with TRBJ2-2; TRBD2 is a possible D gene (6 bases). Between the trimmed V and J ends, which lost 1 base and 14 bases, there was a span of 17 bases. The germline V gene encodes CDR1 LGHNA and CDR2 YNFKEQ. The CDR3 covers 14 residues. This CDR3 is CASSQASGGTHLFF. DNA of the CDR3: TGTGCCAGCAGCCAAGCTTCTGGGGGGACGCATCTGTTTTTT.

The chain uses TRBV20-1 and TRBJ1-6; unclear D gene. Trimming removed 0 bases from V and 7 bases from J, with 16 bases in between. In germline, CDR1 is DFQATT, CDR2 SNEGSKA (reference sequence). This CDR3 is 16 amino acids long. In DNA, the CDR3 is TGCAGTGCTAGAGATCCCGAAGGGTTGGGAAATTCACCCCTCCACTTT. Translated, it gives CSARDPEGLGNSPLHF.

This clonotype appeared a few times. The V and J genes are TRBV6-6 and TRBJ2-5, with D perhaps assigned TRBD1 or TRBD2 (6 bases each). This CDR3 has 14 residues. Germline lookup yields CDR1 MNHNY and CDR2 SVGAGI (reference sequence). Trimming took off 2 bases at V and 5 bases at J, with 12 bases between the two ends. CDR3 DNA sequence: TGTGCCAGCAGTTACAACGGGGGCGGGGAGACCCAGTACTTC. Amino acids: CASSYNGGGETQYF.

This clonotype was picked up a small number of times. The CDR3 region is CASSRGTPRDEQFF. CDR3 nucleotide sequence: TGTGCCAGCAGCCGAGGGACACCCCGCGATGAGCAGTTCTTC. The chain joins TRBV28 to TRBJ2-1; perhaps TRBD1 as D (6 bases). V lost 6 bases and J lost 8, with 17 bases in between. Germline assignment: CDR1 MDHEN and CDR2 SYDVKM. The CDR3 has 14 residues.

This clonotype has at least ten counts. This chain joins TRBV6-5 and TRBJ2-7; D remains ambiguous. The CDR3 loop spans 16 amino acids. The germline V gene has CDR1 MNHEY and CDR2 SVGAGI. Trimming removed 2 bases from V and 0 bases from J, with 14 bases in between. CDR3 DNA sequence: TGTGCCAGCAGTTACGATGGGGTGGGAAGCTCCTACGAGCAGTACGTC. Amino acids: CASSYDGVGSSYEQYV.

The chain joins TRBV12-3 or TRBV12-4 to TRBJ1-1; the D gene is possibly TRBD1 (5 bases). Trimming left V 4 bases short and J 1 base short, with 13 bases between. The CDR3 covers 15 residues. The CDR3 bases are TGTGCCAGCAGTTATCCCGGGACGGCGAACACTGAAGCTTTCTTT. Translated, it gives CASSYPGTANTEAFF.

The gene calls are TRBV5-1 and TRBJ1-1; D call uncertain. Germline loops: CDR1 SGHRS, CDR2 YFSETQ. The length of the CDR3 is 14 residues. V lost 1 base and J lost 6, with 13 bases in between. The CDR3 here is CASSLSAGGPEAFF. CDR3 nucleotides: TGCGCCAGCAGCTTGTCGGCCGGTGGACCTGAAGCTTTCTTT. The full variable domain, its missing parts supplied by reference TRBV5-1 and TRBJ1-1, is KAGVTQTPRYLIKTRGQQVTLSCSPISGHRSVSWYQQTPGQGLQFLFEYFSETQRNKGNFPGRFSGRQFSNSRSEMNVSTLELGDSALYLCASSLSAGGPEAFFGQGTRLTVV.

This clonotype was detected ten times or more. This chain uses TRBV7-2 with TRBJ1-1, with a weak D call TRBD1 (6 bases). V was cut by 3 bases and J by 4 bases, with 12 bases left in between. The CDR3 contains 14 residues. Per germline, CDR1 SGHTA and CDR2 FQGNSA. The CDR3 DNA is TGTGCCAGCAGCTTCCAGGGGTACGGCACTGAAGCTTTCTTT. Translation gives CASSFQGYGTEAFF.

This clonotype was counted between two and nine times. J is TRBJ2-7 and V is TRBV7-8; D is undetermined. Germline V CDR1 and CDR2: SGHVS, FQNEAQ. The CDR3 length is 13 residues. The V end was cut by 3 bases, the J end by 2 bases, with 8 bases between. The CDR3 spells CASSFSFAYEQYV. The CDR3 DNA sequence: TGTGCCAGCAGCTTCTCATTCGCCTACGAGCAGTACGTC.

The CDR3 DNA reads as TGTGCCAGCAGCGTCCAAATCGGGAACACTGAAGCTTTCTTT. Encoded protein: CASSVQIGNTEAFF. The V call is TRBV9, the J call TRBJ1-1; no firm D call. The V gene lost 2 bases and the J gene lost 1 base, with 9 bases spanning the gap. The CDR3 totals 14 residues. Per germline, CDR1 SGDLS and CDR2 YYNGEE.

This clonotype was seen a handful of times. The V and J genes are TRBV10-3 and TRBJ1-4; TRBD1 matches at 7 bases. The germline gives CDR1 ENHRY, CDR2 SYGVKD. V was clipped by 5 bases and J by 8 bases; unmatched bases: 5. The length of the CDR3 is 13 residues. For the CDR3, the DNA is TGTGCCATCAGTAGACAGGGCGCGGAAAAACTGTTTTTT. The encoded protein is CAISRQGAEKLFF.

This chain connects TRBV5-1 to TRBJ2-7; D is possibly TRBD2 (6 bases). The CDR3 is made up of 15 amino acids. V was trimmed by 4 bases and J by 1 base, leaving 15 bases between them. Germline V gene sequence: CDR1 SGHRS, CDR2 YFSETQ. CDR3 DNA: TGCGCCAGCAGCCTGGGTTCCGCGGGATCCTACGAGCAGTACTTC. The encoded protein is CASSLGSAGSYEQYF.

The chain is built from TRBV9 and TRBJ2-1; a weak D match, TRBD1 (6 bases). The germline CDR1 and CDR2 sequences are SGDLS and YYNGEE. Trimming pared 4 bases from V and 4 bases from J, leaving 21 bases between. The CDR3 loop spans 17 amino acids. This CDR3 is CASSTSRGRGGYNEQFF. CDR3 nucleotide sequence: TGTGCCAGCAGCACCTCCAGGGGCCGCGGTGGGTACAATGAGCAGTTCTTC.

This clonotype occurred a few times. V and J are TRBV6-2 or TRBV6-3 and TRBJ2-7, with D possibly being TRBD1 (6 bases). CDR1 is MNHEY, CDR2 SVGEGT, per germline. Trimming removed 7 bases at V and 3 bases at J, with 19 bases between. The CDR3 length is 15 residues. For the CDR3, the DNA is TGTGCCAGCACCCAGACTTTCACAGGGCACTACGAGCAGTACGTC. This codes for CASTQTFTGHYEQYV.

This clonotype was observed a few times. The chain links TRBV18 to TRBJ2-4; D is perhaps TRBD1 or TRBD2 (6 bases each). Germline values: CDR1 KGHSH, CDR2 LQKENI. Trimming removed 6 bases from V and 0 bases from J, with 9 bases in between. The length of the CDR3 is 14 residues. The CDR3 DNA reads TGTGCCAGCTCCCCGGGGGCAGCCAAAAACATTCAGTACTTC. Translating it yields CASSPGAAKNIQYF.